The entry that follows covers one T cell receptor beta chain sequence. Its antigen is undetermined. This entry comes from a study of cytotoxic CD8 clonotypes in ibrutinib-treated CLL. Study conclusions and caveats: The public clonotypes identified were infrequent and showed contraction or stability on treatment. Clonality grew at ibrutinib response; at progression, it decreased back toward baseline.

The data were produced by immunoSEQ multiplex PCR, yet TCRdb's version contains in-frame clones alone and is incomplete. The sample has about 160,000 clones, about 80% seen once. The CDR3 is 15 residues long. Trimming took off 5 bases at V and 7 bases at J, with 21 bases between the two ends. Looked up from germline, CDR1 is LNHDA and CDR2 is SQIVND (reference sequence). The receptor was isolated from a human donor with chronic lymphocytic leukemia. This chain joins TRBV19 and TRBJ2-7; D tentatively reads TRBD1 or TRBD2 (5 bases each). The sequenced sample was PBMCs, obtained after 24 months of ibrutinib treatment. The CDR3 protein is CASSRFPGTALEQYF. The CDR3 DNA is TGTGCCAGTAGTCGATTTCCCGGGACCGCTTTAGAGCAGTACTTC.